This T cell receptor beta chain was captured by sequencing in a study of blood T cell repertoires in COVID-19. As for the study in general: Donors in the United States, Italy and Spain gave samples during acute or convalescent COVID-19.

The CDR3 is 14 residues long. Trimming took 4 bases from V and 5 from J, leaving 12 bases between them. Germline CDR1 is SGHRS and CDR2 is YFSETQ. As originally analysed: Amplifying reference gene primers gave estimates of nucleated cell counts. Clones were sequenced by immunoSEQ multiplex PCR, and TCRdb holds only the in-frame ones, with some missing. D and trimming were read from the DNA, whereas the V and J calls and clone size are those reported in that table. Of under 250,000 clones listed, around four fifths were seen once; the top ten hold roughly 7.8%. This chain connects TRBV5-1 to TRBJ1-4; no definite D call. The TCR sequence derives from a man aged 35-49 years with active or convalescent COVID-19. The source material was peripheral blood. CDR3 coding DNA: TGCGCCAGCAGCATAGGTGGAGGGAATGAAAAACTGTTTTTT. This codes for CASSIGGGNEKLFF.